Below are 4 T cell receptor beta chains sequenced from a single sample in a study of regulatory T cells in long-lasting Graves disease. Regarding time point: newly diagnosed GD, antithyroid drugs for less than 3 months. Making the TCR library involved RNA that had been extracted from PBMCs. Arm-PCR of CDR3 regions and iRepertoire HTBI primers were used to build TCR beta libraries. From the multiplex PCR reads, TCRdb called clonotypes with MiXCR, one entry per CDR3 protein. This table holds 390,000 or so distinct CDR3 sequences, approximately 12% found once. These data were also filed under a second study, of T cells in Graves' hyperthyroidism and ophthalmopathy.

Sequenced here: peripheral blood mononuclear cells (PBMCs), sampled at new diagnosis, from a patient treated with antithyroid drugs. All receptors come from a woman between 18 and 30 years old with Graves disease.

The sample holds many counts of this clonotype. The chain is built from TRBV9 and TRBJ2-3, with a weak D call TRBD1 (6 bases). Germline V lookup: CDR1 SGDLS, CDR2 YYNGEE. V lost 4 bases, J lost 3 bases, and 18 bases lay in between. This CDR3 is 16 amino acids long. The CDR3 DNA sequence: TGTGCCAGCAGCCCCTCTCCCGGGACACGGACAGATACGCAGTATTTT. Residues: CASSPSPGTRTDTQYF.

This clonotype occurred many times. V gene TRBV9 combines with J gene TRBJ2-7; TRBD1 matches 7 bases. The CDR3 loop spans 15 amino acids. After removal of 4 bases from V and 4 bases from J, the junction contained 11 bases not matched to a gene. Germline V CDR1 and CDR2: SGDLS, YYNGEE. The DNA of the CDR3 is TGTGCCAGCAGCCCCTCCGACAGGGTGGTATACGAGCAGTACTTC. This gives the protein CASSPSDRVVYEQYF.

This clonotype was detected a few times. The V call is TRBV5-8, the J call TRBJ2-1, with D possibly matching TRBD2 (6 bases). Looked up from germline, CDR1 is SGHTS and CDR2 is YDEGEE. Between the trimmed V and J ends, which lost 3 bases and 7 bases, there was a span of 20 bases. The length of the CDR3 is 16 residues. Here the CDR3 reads CASSSSGLPRKNEQFF. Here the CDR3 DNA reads TGTGCCAGCAGCTCATCCGGACTACCCCGGAAGAATGAGCAGTTCTTC.

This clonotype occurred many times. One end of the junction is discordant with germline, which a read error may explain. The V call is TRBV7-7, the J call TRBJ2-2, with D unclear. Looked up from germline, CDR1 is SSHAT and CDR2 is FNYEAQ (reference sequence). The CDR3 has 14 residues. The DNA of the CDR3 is TGTGCTAGCAGCTTGGGCCCTGGGGCCGGGGAGCTGTTTTTT. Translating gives CASSLGPGAGELFF.